What follows is one T cell receptor (beta chain) and its context. Its target is not known. The data originate from a study of blood T cells in healthy people across ages. Overall study context: For every two T cells, template switching captured about one barcoded beta molecule. Study findings and constraints: Long-lived and aged donors differed, with more naive CD4+ cells and higher diversity in the long-lived.

Trimming left V 4 bases short and J 3 bases short, with 19 bases between. The V gene's germline CDR1 is LGHNA and CDR2 YNFKEQ. The CDR3 has 17 amino acids. The second PCR ran roughly 7 to 12 cycles with a sample-barcoded 5' primer and J-beta primers. A single record per CDR3 protein comes from TCRdb applying MiXCR to the 5' RACE reads. Among approximately 800,000 distinct CDR3 sequences, 58% were seen once, and the ten largest hold about 20%. The sample taken for sequencing was blood. This chain connects TRBV4-2 to TRBJ2-1; no definite D call. The source of this sequence is a man aged 25-45 years in good health. In DNA form, the CDR3 reads TGTGCCAGCAGCCCCTTCTCTGGACGGTTGGGCTACAATGAGCAGTTCTTC. As protein: CASSPFSGRLGYNEQFF.